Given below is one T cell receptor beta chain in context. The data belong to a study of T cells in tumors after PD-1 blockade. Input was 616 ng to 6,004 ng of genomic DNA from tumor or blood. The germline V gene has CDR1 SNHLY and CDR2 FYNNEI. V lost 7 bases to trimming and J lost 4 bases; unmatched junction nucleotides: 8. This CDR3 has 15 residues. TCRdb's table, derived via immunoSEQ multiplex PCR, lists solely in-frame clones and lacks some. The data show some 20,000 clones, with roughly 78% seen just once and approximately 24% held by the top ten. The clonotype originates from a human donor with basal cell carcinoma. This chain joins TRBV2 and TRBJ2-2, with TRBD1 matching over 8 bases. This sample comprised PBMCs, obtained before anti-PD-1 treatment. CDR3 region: CASNFPGQVTGELFF. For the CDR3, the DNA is TGTGCCAGCAATTTCCCGGGACAGGTCACCGGGGAGCTGTTTTTT.